One sample yielded the 13 T cell receptor beta chains listed below, sequenced in a study of regulatory T cells in long-lasting Graves disease. Arm-PCR of CDR3 regions and iRepertoire HTBI primers were used to build TCR beta libraries. A single record per CDR3 protein comes from TCRdb applying MiXCR to the multiplex PCR reads. The sample has roughly 450,000 distinct CDR3 sequences; 20% to 25% are singletons. Time point meaning: persistent/refractory GD, antithyroid drugs over 5 years with positive TRAb. The TCR library was made from RNA that had been extracted from PBMCs in TRIzol. The sequenced sample was peripheral blood mononuclear cells (PBMCs), obtained when the disease was refractory, from a patient treated with antithyroid drugs. The receptors were gathered from a female donor with Graves disease.

DNA for the CDR3: TGTGGTTGGCTAGCGGGATGCACCGGGGAGCTGTTTTTT. Translation: CGWLAGCTGELFF. The V call is TRBV12-3 or TRBV12-4, the J call TRBJ2-2, with 9 bases lining up with TRBD2. This CDR3 spans 13 amino acids.

Regarding this clonotype: This may arise from a read error, as a much more abundant clone is one base away. V is TRBV6-4 and J is TRBJ1-4, with TRBD1 as a possible D gene (6 bases). Germline V lookup: CDR1 MRHNA, CDR2 SNTAGT. With 10 bases removed from V and 5 bases from J, the gap between germline ends came to 17 bases. The CDR3 runs 14 residues. In DNA, the CDR3 is TGTGCCAACAGGGAGACAGTGATGAATGAAAAACTGTTTTTT. This gives the protein CANRETVMNEKLFF.

Many counts were recorded for this clonotype. The rearrangement joins TRBV28 to TRBJ2-7; possibly TRBD1 or TRBD2 for D (5 bases each). The ends were cut back, 7 bases at V and 1 base at J, with 11 bases in the middle. Germline V gene sequence: CDR1 MDHEN, CDR2 SYDVKM. The CDR3 spans 13 residues. The CDR3 protein is CASTSGGSYEQYF. The CDR3 nucleotides are TGTGCCAGCACCTCTGGGGGATCCTACGAGCAGTACTTC.

Only a few counts were recorded for this clonotype. V gene TRBV7-2 combines with J gene TRBJ1-5, with D possibly TRBD1 on 6 matching bases. This CDR3 is 14 amino acids long. Germline assignment: CDR1 SGHTA and CDR2 FQGNSA. V was shortened by 1 base and J by 6 bases, with 10 bases between the two germline ends. For the CDR3, the DNA is TGTGCCAGCAGCTTAGATACAGGGTCTCAGCCCCAGCATTTT. Translated: CASSLDTGSQPQHF.

The chain is built from TRBV6-2 or TRBV6-3 and TRBJ2-6; TRBD1 matches at 8 bases. Unmatched junction bases numbered 12, after V lost 2 bases and J lost 0 bases. There are 20 residues in the CDR3. Germline values: CDR1 MNHEY, CDR2 SVGEGT. The CDR3 spells CASSYPPGAQGASGANVLTF. CDR3 coding DNA: TGTGCCAGCAGTTACCCCCCCGGTGCGCAGGGGGCCTCTGGGGCCAACGTCCTGACTTTC.

The table lists this clonotype with many counts. The CDR3 DNA follows: TGTGCCAGCAGCCAAGATCAACTAGCCAATGAGCAGTTCTTC. It specifies CASSQDQLANEQFF. This chain connects TRBV3-1 to TRBJ2-1; a possible D gene is TRBD2 (6 bases). Germline assignment: CDR1 LGHDT and CDR2 YNNKEL (reference sequence). Trimming took off 0 bases at V and 6 bases at J, with 9 bases between the two ends. There are 14 residues in the CDR3.

The chain joins TRBV5-1 to TRBJ2-1; 7 positions agree with TRBD2. J lost 5 bases, V lost 4 bases, and 12 bases had no gene match. From germline, CDR1 is SGHRS and CDR2 YFSETQ. CDR3 length: 16 amino acids. CDR3: CASSTRRNLADNEQFF. The CDR3 DNA reads TGCGCCAGCAGCACACGACGGAACCTAGCGGACAATGAGCAGTTCTTC.

This chain joins TRBV11-3 and TRBJ2-1, with 7 bases matching TRBD2. Looked up from germline, CDR1 is SGHNT and CDR2 is YENEEA. V was pared by 5 bases and J by 4 bases, with 8 bases of the junction left unmatched. CDR3 length equals 15 residues. CDR3 bases: TGTGCCAGCAGCCTCTATCCGGGGGGATACAATGAGCAGTTCTTC. Protein sequence: CASSLYPGGYNEQFF.

This clonotype was seen a few times. The chain combines TRBV20-1 with TRBJ2-2; TRBD2 aligns across 10 bases. The germline V gene encodes CDR1 DFQATT and CDR2 SNEGSKA (reference sequence). The CDR3 is made up of 16 amino acids. Trimming removed 0 bases from V and 3 bases from J; junction bases left unmatched: 4. CDR3: CSAREGLAGDTGELFF. The CDR3 DNA is TGCAGTGCTAGAGAAGGGCTAGCGGGAGACACCGGGGAGCTGTTTTTT.

In DNA form, the CDR3 reads TGTGCCAGCAGCAATCCATGGGCAGATCAGCCCCAGCATTTT. This encodes CASSNPWADQPQHF. The chain recombines TRBV7-2 with TRBJ1-5; no clear D. This CDR3 is 14 amino acids long. The V gene lost 5 bases and the J gene lost 5 bases, with 13 bases spanning the gap. CDR1 and CDR2 from the germline V gene are SGHTA and FQGNSA.

The CDR3 DNA is TGTGCCAGCTCACCAACCAACGAGCAGTACTTC. Translating gives CASSPTNEQYF. The chain is built from TRBV18 and TRBJ2-7, with unresolved D. CDR3 length: 11 amino acids. Trimming took 2 bases from V and 5 from J, leaving 4 bases between them. The V gene's germline CDR1 is KGHSH and CDR2 LQKENI.

The rearrangement uses TRBV29-1 and TRBJ2-7; TRBD1 agrees at 9 bases. The germline gives CDR1 SQVTM, CDR2 ANQGSEA. CDR3 size: 11 residues. Germline trimming cut 7 bases from V and 6 bases from J; bases unmatched to any gene: 4. CDR3 nucleotides: TGCAGCGCACAGGGGGCAAGCGAGCAGTACTTC. Translating it yields CSAQGASEQYF.

Details on this clonotype: This may be a read error: a much more frequent sequence differs by one nucleotide. This chain uses TRBV15 with TRBJ1-1; D is unclear. The CDR3 length is 15 residues. Between the trimmed V and J ends, which lost 1 base and 2 bases, there was a span of 11 bases. Germline CDR1 and CDR2: LNHNV and YYDKDF (reference sequence). The CDR3 DNA reads as TGTGCCACCAGCAGAGTCTCCGGGCCCAACACTGAAGCTTTCTTT. This encodes CATSRVSGPNTEAFF.